Below, 21 T cell receptor beta chains from the same sample are listed, as sequenced in a study of blood T cells in healthy people across ages. Combining a sample-barcoded 5' primer with a J-beta primer mix, a second PCR ran for roughly 7 to 12 cycles. From the 5' RACE reads, TCRdb called clonotypes with MiXCR, one entry per CDR3 protein. The sample records roughly 1,700,000 distinct CDR3 sequences, about 30% being singletons. The sequenced sample consisted of blood. These receptors originate from a woman younger than 45 in good health.

V and J are TRBV12-3 or TRBV12-4 and TRBJ2-3; D is perhaps TRBD1 (6 bases). Trimming took 6 bases from V and 0 from J, leaving 16 bases between them. This CDR3 is 16 amino acids long. The CDR3 region is CASSSRDITSTDTQYF. CDR3 bases: TGTGCCAGCAGCTCCCGGGACATAACTAGCACAGATACGCAGTATTTT.

There are a few counts of this clonotype. It may be a read error: a sequence one base away is much more abundant. The chain couples TRBV7-2 to TRBJ2-5; no reliable D call. Trimming shortened V by 7 bases and J by 9 bases, and 15 bases separated the two germline ends. The CDR3 extends over 12 amino acids. From germline, CDR1 is SGHTA and CDR2 FQGNSA. The CDR3: CASTFNRGAQYF. CDR3 bases: TGTGCCAGCACCTTCAATCGTGGGGCCCAGTACTTC.

This clonotype was observed a handful of times. The chain employs TRBV24-1 and TRBJ1-2, with 9 bases fitting TRBD1. CDR3 size: 14 residues. Germline loops: CDR1 KGHDR, CDR2 SFDVKD. V trimming: 3 bases; J trimming: 8 bases; junction bases outside the gene matches: 6. The DNA of the CDR3 is TGTGCCACCAGTGATCCCGGGACAGGGATCGGCTACACCTTC. It is translated as CATSDPGTGIGYTF.

This clonotype turned up a few times. The chain is built from TRBV20-1 and TRBJ2-1; the match to TRBD1 covers 10 bases. The end of the DNA fits TRBJ2-7 better, so the J call may be wrong. The length of the CDR3 is 13 residues. Germline CDR1 reads DFQATT; CDR2 reads SNEGSKA (reference sequence). In DNA form, the CDR3 reads TGCAGTGCTCGGCCGGGACAGGGGCCCGAGCAGTACTTC. It specifies CSARPGQGPEQYF.

Concerning this clonotype itself: A much larger clone lies a single base off, so this may be a read error. The V call is TRBV9, the J call TRBJ2-5, with 13 bases that match TRBD2. The J call may be incorrect, as the DNA end agrees better with TRBJ2-1. Looked up from germline, CDR1 is SGDLS and CDR2 is YYNGEE. This CDR3 spans 17 amino acids. This CDR3 reads CASSSGLAGAFQETQFF. CDR3 in DNA: TGTGCCAGCAGCTCCGGACTAGCGGGAGCGTTTCAAGAGACCCAGTTCTTC.

This clonotype was seen only a few times. V and J are TRBV24-1 and TRBJ2-1, with D uncertain. The CDR3 runs 12 residues. With 8 bases removed from V and 5 bases from J, the gap between germline ends came to 9 bases. The germline V gene encodes CDR1 KGHDR and CDR2 SFDVKD. The CDR3 DNA sequence: TGTGCCACCATGGGCGGTAACAATGAGCAGTTCTTC. This encodes CATMGGNNEQFF.

This clonotype came up many times. J is TRBJ2-1 and V is TRBV12-3 or TRBV12-4, with TRBD2 matching 11 bases. V lost 3 bases and J lost 9; bases outside the gene matches: 7. This CDR3 is built from 15 residues. The CDR3 loop reads CASSFLAGGLGEQFF. The CDR3 coding sequence is TGTGCCAGCAGTTTCCTAGCGGGGGGCTTGGGTGAGCAGTTCTTC.

The chain employs TRBV3-1 and TRBJ2-7; perhaps TRBD1 as D (5 bases). CDR3 length: 14 amino acids. The V gene's germline CDR1 is LGHDT and CDR2 YNNKEL (reference sequence). Trimming took 0 bases from V and 3 from J, leaving 9 bases between them. This CDR3 reads CASSQDAGFYEQYF. The CDR3, as DNA: TGTGCCAGCAGCCAAGATGCAGGGTTCTACGAGCAGTACTTC.

This clonotype came up a few times. CDR3 sequence (DNA): TGTGCCATCAGTCCGGGACGGTCTAACTATGGCTACACCTTC. This codes for CAISPGRSNYGYTF. The chain carries TRBV10-3 and TRBJ1-2; a weak D match, TRBD1 (5 bases). Per germline, CDR1 ENHRY and CDR2 SYGVKD. This CDR3 has 14 residues. V was pared by 5 bases and J by 0 bases, with 10 bases between.

This clonotype was detected many times. This rearrangement joins TRBV20-1 to TRBJ1-6, with 8 nucleotides matching TRBD1. Germline trimming cut 6 bases from V and 7 bases from J; bases unmatched to any gene: 11. This CDR3 contains 15 residues. Germline V gives CDR1 DFQATT, CDR2 SNEGSKA (reference sequence). The CDR3 DNA is TGCAGTGCAACACTACAGGGGGTCTGGAATTCACCCCTCCACTTT. It encodes CSATLQGVWNSPLHF.

The chain joins TRBV6-1 to TRBJ1-6; D gene uncertain. Trimming removed 3 bases at V and 10 bases at J, with 25 bases between. Germline V gene data show CDR1 as MNHNS and CDR2 as SASEGT. The CDR3 is made up of 18 amino acids. The CDR3 coding sequence is TGTGCCAGCAGTGATAAGGGTGTCTGGGGAGTCAATGACTCACCCCTCCACTTT. Amino acids: CASSDKGVWGVNDSPLHF.

Comments on this clonotype: One end of the junction fails to match germline, which may point to a read error. This chain connects TRBV6-5 to TRBJ1-5; no clear D gene. The CDR3 consists of 15 residues. From germline, CDR1 is MNHEY and CDR2 SVGAGI. The CDR3 is CAGSYTTPYGQPQHF. The CDR3 region has the DNA TGTGCCGGCAGTTACACGACCCCTTATGGTCAGCCCCAGCATTTT.

This clonotype was detected a few times. The V call is TRBV6-2 or TRBV6-3, the J call TRBJ1-5; D remains ambiguous. The germline V and J ends were trimmed by 6 bases and 9 bases, with 9 bases remaining between them. From germline, CDR1 is MNHEY and CDR2 SVGEGT. This CDR3 has 11 amino acids. DNA for the CDR3: TGTGCCAGCAGCACACCGGGGCCCCAGCATTTT. It is translated as CASSTPGPQHF.

A few counts support this clonotype. V usage is TRBV6-1 and J usage is TRBJ1-4; D call uncertain. V was clipped by 5 bases and J by 6 bases, with 16 bases between them. Germline lookup yields CDR1 MNHNS and CDR2 SASEGT. The CDR3 is 15 amino acids. The DNA for the CDR3 is TGTGCCAGCAGTTCATACGGACGGGAAGATGAAAAACTGTTTTTT. It encodes CASSSYGREDEKLFF.

The table lists this clonotype with a few counts. This rearrangement joins TRBV5-1 to TRBJ2-7; TRBD1 agrees at 9 bases. The CDR3 loop spans 16 amino acids. Germline V lookup: CDR1 SGHRS, CDR2 YFSETQ. V was clipped by 0 bases and J by 2 bases; unmatched bases: 6. The CDR3 loop is CASSLALGTGPYEQYF. CDR3 coding DNA: TGCGCCAGCAGCTTGGCCTTAGGGACAGGGCCCTACGAGCAGTACTTC.

In this sample, this clonotype turned up a few times. This rearrangement joins TRBV6-5 to TRBJ2-7; D is possibly TRBD2 (6 bases). V lost 6 bases and J lost 1, with 19 bases in between. From germline, CDR1 is MNHEY and CDR2 SVGAGI. The CDR3 has 16 amino acids. CDR3 amino acids: CASRTGASAQSYEQYF. For the CDR3, the DNA is TGTGCCAGCAGGACCGGGGCTAGCGCCCAATCCTACGAGCAGTACTTC.

The V call is TRBV5-5, the J call TRBJ1-2, with D perhaps TRBD1 (5 bases). The germline V and J ends were trimmed by 1 base and 4 bases, with 11 bases remaining between them. The CDR3 covers 14 residues. CDR1 is SGHKS and CDR2 is YYEKEE in the germline V gene (reference sequence). The DNA for the CDR3 is TGTGCCAGCAGCTTGTGGGGGGAGAGCTATGGCTACACCTTC. Its translation is CASSLWGESYGYTF.

This clonotype appeared a few times. The gene calls are TRBV5-1 and TRBJ2-3; tentatively, D is TRBD2 (5 bases). The CDR3 runs 14 residues. V was pared by 5 bases and J by 0 bases, with 10 bases between. Per the germline V gene, CDR1 is SGHRS and CDR2 is YFSETQ. The CDR3 spells CASRLAKSTDTQYF. Here the CDR3 DNA reads TGCGCCAGCAGGCTAGCAAAGAGCACAGATACGCAGTATTTT.

This clonotype was counted ten times or more. The CDR3 loop reads CASSTTSGRETQYF. The DNA for the CDR3 is TGCGCCAGCAGTACAACTAGCGGGAGAGAGACCCAGTACTTC. The V gene is TRBV10-2, the J gene TRBJ2-5; 11 bases match TRBD2. The germline gives CDR1 WSHSY, CDR2 SAAADI. This CDR3 spans 14 amino acids. Germline trimming cut 5 bases from V and 4 bases from J; bases unmatched to any gene: 3.

This chain uses TRBV4-1 with TRBJ2-5; D gene uncertain. There are 14 residues in the CDR3. Germline-derived CDR1 and CDR2 are MGHRA and YSYEKL. Trimming cost V 3 bases and J 1 base, with 9 bases left between them. In DNA, the CDR3 is TGCGCCAGCAGCCATCGAGTCCGCCAAGAGACCCAGTACTTC. It yields the protein CASSHRVRQETQYF.

V is TRBV7-9 and J is TRBJ2-3, with 9 positions matching TRBD1. The trim removed 3 bases at V and 2 bases at J, leaving 12 bases unmatched. The CDR3 has 18 amino acids. Germline CDR1 SEHNR, CDR2 FQNEAQ (reference sequence). The CDR3 bases are TGTGCCAGCAGCTTCGGACAGGGGCGTCCCGTCATCACAGATACGCAGTATTTT. Its protein product is CASSFGQGRPVITDTQYF.